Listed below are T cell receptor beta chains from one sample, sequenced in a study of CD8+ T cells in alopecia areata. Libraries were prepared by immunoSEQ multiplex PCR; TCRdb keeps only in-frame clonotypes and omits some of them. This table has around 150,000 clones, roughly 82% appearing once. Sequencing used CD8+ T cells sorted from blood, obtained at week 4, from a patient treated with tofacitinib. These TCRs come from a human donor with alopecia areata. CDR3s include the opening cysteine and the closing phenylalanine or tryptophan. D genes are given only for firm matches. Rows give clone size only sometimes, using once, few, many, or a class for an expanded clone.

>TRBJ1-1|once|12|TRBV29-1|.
TGCAGCGTTGAACGGGCGGCAGCCGAAGCTTTCTTT
CSVERAAAEAFF
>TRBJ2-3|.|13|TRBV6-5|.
TGTGCCAGCAGCCTCCTCGCCCCCGATACGCAGTATTTT
CASSLLAPDTQYF
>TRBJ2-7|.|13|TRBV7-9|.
TGTGCCAGCAGCTACCAGCCCCAGGGCGAGCAGTACTTC
CASSYQPQGEQYF
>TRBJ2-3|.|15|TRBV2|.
TGTGCCAGCAGTGAAAGAGGTGGATTAACAGATACGCAGTATTTT
CASSERGGLTDTQYF
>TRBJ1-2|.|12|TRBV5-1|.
TGCGCCAGCAGCCCGGACGTGAAGGGCTACACCTTC
CASSPDVKGYTF
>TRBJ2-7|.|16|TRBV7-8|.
TGTGCCAGCAGCTTAGATGAGGGGGAACCTACCTACGAGCAGTACTTC
CASSLDEGEPTYEQYF
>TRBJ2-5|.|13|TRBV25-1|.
TGTGCCAGCAGTGACCCTGACGGAGAGACCCAGTACTTC
CASSDPDGETQYF
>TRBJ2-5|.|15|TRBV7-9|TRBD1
TGTGCCAGCAGCCCTCGGGACAGGGCGCGAGAGACCCAGTACTTC
CASSPRDRARETQYF
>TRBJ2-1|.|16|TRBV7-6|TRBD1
TGTGCCAGCAGCCTACGACAGGGTGCGTCCTACAATGAGCAGTTCTTC
CASSLRQGASYNEQFF
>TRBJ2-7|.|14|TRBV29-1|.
TGCAGCGTTGAAGTGTCTGGAAGGCTATACGAGCAGTACTTC
CSVEVSGRLYEQYF
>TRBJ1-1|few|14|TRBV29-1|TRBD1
TGCAGCGCTAGCGGGACAGCCTTGAACACTGAAGCTTTCTTT
CSASGTALNTEAFF
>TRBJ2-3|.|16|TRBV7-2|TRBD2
TGTGCCAGCAGCTTCCAGCGGGGCCCTAGCACAGATACGCAGTATTTT
CASSFQRGPSTDTQYF
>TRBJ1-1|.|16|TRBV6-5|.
TGTGCCAGCAGTTACTCGAGGTTTACGAGCGACACTGAAGCTTTCTTT
CASSYSRFTSDTEAFF
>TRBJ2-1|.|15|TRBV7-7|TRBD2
TGTGCTAGCAGCTTTGGAATAGCGGGGGTCAATGAGCAGTTCTTC
CASSFGIAGVNEQFF
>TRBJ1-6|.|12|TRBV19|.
TGTGCCAGTAGTTCGGGACGTTCACCCCTCCACTTT
CASSSGRSPLHF
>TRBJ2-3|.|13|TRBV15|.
TGTGCCACCACGGAGGGGGGGACAGATACGCAGTATTTT
CATTEGGTDTQYF
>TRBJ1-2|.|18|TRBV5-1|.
TGCGCCAGCAGCTGGGGAACCGGGACACTCAGTGGGAACTATGGCTACACCTTC
CASSWGTGTLSGNYGYTF